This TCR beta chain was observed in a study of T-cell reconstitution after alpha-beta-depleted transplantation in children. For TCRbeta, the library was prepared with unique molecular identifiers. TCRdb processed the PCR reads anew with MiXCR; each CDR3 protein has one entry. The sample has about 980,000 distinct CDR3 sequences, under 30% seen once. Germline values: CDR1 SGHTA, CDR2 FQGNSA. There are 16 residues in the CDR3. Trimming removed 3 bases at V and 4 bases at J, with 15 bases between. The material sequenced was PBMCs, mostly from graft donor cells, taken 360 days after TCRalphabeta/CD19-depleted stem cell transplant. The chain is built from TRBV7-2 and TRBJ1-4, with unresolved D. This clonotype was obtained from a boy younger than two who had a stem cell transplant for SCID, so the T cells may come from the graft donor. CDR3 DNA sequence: TGTGCCAGCAGCTTGGCCGGAGAGGGCTATAATGAAAAACTGTTTTTT. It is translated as CASSLAGEGYNEKLFF.